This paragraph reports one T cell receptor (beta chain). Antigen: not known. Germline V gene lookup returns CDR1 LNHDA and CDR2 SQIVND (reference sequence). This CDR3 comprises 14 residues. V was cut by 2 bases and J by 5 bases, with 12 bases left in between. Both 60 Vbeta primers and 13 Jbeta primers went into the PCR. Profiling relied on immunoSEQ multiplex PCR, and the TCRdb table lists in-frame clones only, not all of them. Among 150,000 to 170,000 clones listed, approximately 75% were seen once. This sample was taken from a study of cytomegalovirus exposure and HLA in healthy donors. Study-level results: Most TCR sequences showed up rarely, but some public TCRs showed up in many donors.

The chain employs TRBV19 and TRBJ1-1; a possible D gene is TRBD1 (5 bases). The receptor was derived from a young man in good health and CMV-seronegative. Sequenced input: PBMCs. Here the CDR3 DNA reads TGTGCCAGTAGTATAACAGGAGGGGTGACTGAAGCTTTCTTT. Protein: CASSITGGVTEAFF.